Below are 14 T cell receptor beta chains sequenced from a single sample in a study of T-cell reconstitution after alpha-beta-depleted transplantation in children. Preparation of the TCRbeta library was carried out with unique molecular identifiers. Using its own MiXCR run on the PCR reads, TCRdb lists one record per CDR3 protein. Here the sample spans fewer than 550,000 distinct CDR3 sequences, more than 9.5% being singletons. The sequenced sample was PBMCs, mostly from graft donor cells, obtained 180 days after TCRalphabeta/CD19-depleted stem cell transplant. The receptors shown here come from a female patient aged 2 to 10 who had a stem cell transplant for aplastic anemia, so the T cells may come from the graft donor.

This clonotype appeared a few times. The J gene is TRBJ2-7, the V gene TRBV20-1, with no clear D. This CDR3 is built from 12 residues. The V and J ends lost 6 bases and 0 bases respectively, with 9 bases between them. In germline, CDR1 is DFQATT, CDR2 SNEGSKA (reference sequence). CDR3 nucleotide sequence: TGCAGTGCGAAGGGTCTCTCCTACGAGCAGTACTTC. It specifies CSAKGLSYEQYF.

This chain uses TRBV6-1 with TRBJ2-7, with D hard to call. Trimming took 4 bases from V and 1 from J, leaving 5 bases between them. The germline V gene encodes CDR1 MNHNS and CDR2 SASEGT. The CDR3 has 12 residues. CDR3: CASSGRSYEQYF. The CDR3 nucleotides read TGTGCCAGCAGTGGCAGATCCTACGAGCAGTACTTC.

V is TRBV20-1 and J is TRBJ2-7; D is undetermined. Between the trimmed V and J ends, which lost 3 bases and 0 bases, there was a span of 9 bases. The CDR3 has 13 amino acids. The germline CDR1 and CDR2 sequences are DFQATT and SNEGSKA (reference sequence). CDR3 loop: CSASPGFSYEQYF. The CDR3 DNA reads as TGCAGTGCTAGCCCCGGGTTCTCCTACGAGCAGTACTTC.

This clonotype was observed a handful of times. CDR3 in DNA: TGTGCCAGCAGCCAGATTTACCCGGGACTGGATCTGGTCGGGGAGCTGTTTTTT. It specifies CASSQIYPGLDLVGELFF. The rearrangement links TRBV3-1 to TRBJ2-2; tentative D call: TRBD2 (6 bases). Trimming shortened V by 3 bases and J by 7 bases, and 24 bases separated the two germline ends. CDR3 length: 18 residues. Germline loops: CDR1 LGHDT, CDR2 YNNKEL (reference sequence).

The rearrangement uses TRBV14 and TRBJ2-7; no clear D. Germline CDR1 is SGHDN and CDR2 is FVKESK. The CDR3 sequence is 13 residues long. V was pared by 5 bases and J by 6 bases, with 14 bases between. In nucleotides, the CDR3 is TGTGCCAGCAGCTCCCGGACCTCCCCCGAGCAGTACTTC. Its translation: CASSSRTSPEQYF.

Here the CDR3 reads CSARDLLRGSGTDTQYF. The CDR3 DNA follows: TGCAGTGCTAGAGATCTGCTTCGCGGGAGTGGGACAGATACGCAGTATTTT. This chain connects TRBV20-1 to TRBJ2-3; TRBD2 aligns across 7 bases. Germline loops: CDR1 DFQATT, CDR2 SNEGSKA (reference sequence). This CDR3 is 17 amino acids long. Germline trimming cut 0 bases from V and 3 bases from J; bases unmatched to any gene: 12.

The chain couples TRBV12-3 or TRBV12-4 to TRBJ1-2; D is unclear. The CDR3 loop spans 13 amino acids. Deletions cut 6 bases from V and 1 base from J, with 9 bases between. CDR3 residues: CASRSTVNYGYTF. DNA for the CDR3: TGTGCCAGCAGGAGTACAGTTAACTATGGCTACACCTTC.

The chain joins TRBV5-6 to TRBJ1-1; 11 bases fit TRBD1. Germline assignment: CDR1 SGHDT and CDR2 YYEEEE. After removal of 5 bases from V and 6 bases from J, the junction contained 9 bases not matched to a gene. CDR3 size: 15 residues. This CDR3 reads CASRTAGTGGPEAFF. Here the CDR3 DNA reads TGTGCCAGCAGAACCGCCGGGACAGGGGGGCCTGAAGCTTTCTTT.

This clonotype has a handful of counts. The chain carries TRBV29-1 and TRBJ1-5; D is possibly TRBD1 (5 bases). The CDR3 has 16 residues. The ends were cut back, 4 bases at V and 2 bases at J, with 18 bases in the middle. Germline CDR1 and CDR2: SQVTM and ANQGSEA. CDR3 protein: CSVANFRGVGNQPQHF. In DNA form, the CDR3 reads TGCAGCGTTGCCAATTTTCGGGGGGTAGGCAATCAGCCCCAGCATTTT.

V usage is TRBV28 and J usage is TRBJ1-4; D not certain. Germline assignment: CDR1 MDHEN and CDR2 SYDVKM. Trimming took off 5 bases at V and 10 bases at J, with 8 bases between the two ends. The CDR3 is made up of 11 amino acids. The CDR3 region has the DNA TGTGCCAGCAGTCCGATGGGAAAACTGTTTTTT. Translating gives CASSPMGKLFF.

This clonotype was seen a few times. The gene calls are TRBV6-5 and TRBJ2-1; possibly TRBD2 for D (6 bases). The germline V gene has CDR1 MNHEY and CDR2 SVGAGI. The CDR3 is made up of 14 amino acids. The V gene lost 2 bases and the J gene lost 6 bases, with 11 bases spanning the gap. CDR3 bases: TGTGCCAGCAGTTACGGGGGGACCGGCAATGAGCAGTTCTTC. Encoded protein: CASSYGGTGNEQFF.

This rearrangement joins TRBV19 to TRBJ2-7; D tentatively fits TRBD1 or TRBD2 (6 bases each). The V end was cut by 2 bases, the J end by 5 bases, with 10 bases between. In germline, CDR1 is LNHDA, CDR2 SQIVND (reference sequence). This CDR3 has 13 residues. The CDR3 nucleotides are TGTGCCAGTAGTATATGGGGGGCGGACGAGCAGTACTTC. Its protein product is CASSIWGADEQYF. The variable domain in full, completed from reference TRBV19 and TRBJ2-7, reads DGGITQSPKYLFRKEGQNVTLSCEQNLNHDAMYWYRQDPGQGLRLIYYSQIVNDFQKGDIAEGYSVSREKKESFPLTVTSAQKNPTAFYLCASSIWGADEQYFGPGTRLTVT.

The chain uses TRBV20-1 and TRBJ2-6; 8 nucleotides match TRBD2. V trimming: 1 base; J trimming: 3 bases; junction bases outside the gene matches: 2. The CDR3 extends over 15 amino acids. Germline values: CDR1 DFQATT, CDR2 SNEGSKA (reference sequence). The CDR3 sequence is CSARALADGANVLTF. CDR3 sequence (DNA): TGCAGTGCTAGAGCACTAGCGGATGGGGCCAACGTCCTGACTTTC.

In its sample, this clonotype was seen a few times. The chain joins TRBV4-3 to TRBJ2-5; 8 bases fit TRBD1. V was pared by 2 bases and J by 5 bases, with 4 bases of the junction left unmatched. Germline values: CDR1 LGHNA, CDR2 YSLEER. The CDR3 is 14 residues long. The CDR3 spells CASSQNPGGETQYF. CDR3 bases: TGCGCCAGCAGCCAAAATCCAGGGGGCGAGACCCAGTACTTC.